Listed here are 21 T cell receptor beta chains from one sample, sequenced in a study of blood T cell repertoires in COVID-19. Some clones are missing from TCRdb's copy, which holds only in-frame ones; the method was immunoSEQ multiplex PCR. The sample lists 140,000 or so clones; about four fifths were seen once. The material sequenced was PBMCs or T cells enriched from blood (not recorded which). Source of these receptors: a woman between 18 and 29 years old who had been exposed to COVID-19.

The count of this clone is one. V and J are TRBV7-9 and TRBJ1-5; 7 bases line up with TRBD1. CDR3 size: 12 residues. With V trimmed by 5 bases and J by 6 bases, 1 base remained unmatched. The germline V gene has CDR1 SEHNR and CDR2 FQNEAQ (reference sequence). The CDR3 is CASSQGGQPQHF. CDR3 DNA sequence: TGTGCCAGCAGCCAGGGGGGTCAGCCCCAGCATTTT.

This chain uses TRBV28 with TRBJ1-2; D gene ambiguous. Trimming removed 5 bases from V and 7 bases from J, with 11 bases in between. The germline gives CDR1 MDHEN, CDR2 SYDVKM. The CDR3 loop spans 12 amino acids. The CDR3 bases are TGTGCCAGCAGTGTCAGAGGTAGTGGCTACACCTTC. It specifies CASSVRGSGYTF.

The chain couples TRBV30 to TRBJ1-3; no clear D gene. The CDR3 extends over 14 amino acids. V dropped 4 bases and J dropped 2 bases, with 12 bases sitting between them. Germline V gene data show CDR1 as GTSNPN and CDR2 as SVGIG (reference sequence). CDR3 bases: TGTGCCTGGAATCCAGGTCAACCTGGAAACACCATATATTTT. Encoded protein: CAWNPGQPGNTIYF.

The J gene is TRBJ2-3, the V gene TRBV5-4, with 8 bases that match TRBD2. The J segment lost 1 base and the V segment lost 0 bases, leaving 7 bases of the junction unmatched. CDR1 is SGHNT and CDR2 is YYREEE in the germline V gene (reference sequence). This CDR3 spans 17 amino acids. The CDR3 protein is CASSLGQREKGTDTQYF. CDR3 in DNA: TGTGCCAGCAGCTTGGGTCAGCGGGAGAAGGGCACAGATACGCAGTATTTT.

This chain links TRBV10-3 with TRBJ2-3, with 8 positions matching TRBD2. The germline CDR1 and CDR2 sequences are ENHRY and SYGVKD. The J segment lost 4 bases and the V segment lost 4 bases, leaving 10 bases of the junction unmatched. The CDR3 spans 16 residues. DNA of the CDR3: TGTGCCATCAGTGGGGGAGCGGGAGTATCCCCAGATACGCAGTATTTT. Its protein product is CAISGGAGVSPDTQYF.

The rearrangement joins TRBV2 to TRBJ2-1; possibly TRBD2 for D (6 bases). Germline CDR1 is SNHLY and CDR2 is FYNNEI. CDR3 length equals 13 residues. V lost 5 bases and J lost 9, with 14 bases in between. This CDR3 reads CASSYTGVVEQFF. The CDR3 DNA is TGTGCCAGCAGTTACACGGGAGTCGTTGAGCAGTTCTTC.

V and J are TRBV5-8 and TRBJ2-2, with D maybe TRBD2 (6 bases). V lost 4 bases and J 3 bases, leaving 16 bases between the germline ends. Germline loops: CDR1 SGHTS, CDR2 YDEGEE. The CDR3 has 16 residues. The CDR3 sequence is CASSGGTPYYTGELFF. DNA of the CDR3: TGTGCCAGCAGCGGCGGGACCCCTTATTACACCGGGGAGCTGTTTTTT.

This clone has more than one count but fewer than ten. This chain's CDR3 is CASSTQAGGQETQYF. The CDR3 DNA reads TGTGCCAGCAGTACCCAAGCGGGAGGCCAAGAGACCCAGTACTTC. The chain uses TRBV6-5 and TRBJ2-5; TRBD2 aligns across 9 bases. The V segment lost 5 bases and the J segment 1 base; nucleotides outside the gene matches: 5. The CDR3 loop spans 15 amino acids. Germline lookup yields CDR1 MNHEY and CDR2 SVGAGI.

The chain recombines TRBV5-4 with TRBJ2-7; a possible D gene is TRBD1 (5 bases). Germline CDR1 is SGHNT and CDR2 is YYREEE (reference sequence). Trimming removed 1 base at V and 5 bases at J, with 10 bases between. This CDR3 has 13 residues. The CDR3 DNA is TGTGCCAGCAGCTTGACAGGAAAGGACGAGCAGTACTTC. As protein: CASSLTGKDEQYF.

This clone was observed many times. The V call is TRBV6-4, the J call TRBJ2-2, with 8 bases identical to TRBD2. J gave up 5 bases and V 2 bases, and 4 bases lay outside the gene matches. This CDR3 region has 15 residues. From germline, CDR1 is MRHNA and CDR2 SNTAGT. The CDR3 nucleotides are TGTGCCAGCAGTGACGAGGCGGGAGGAACCGGGGAGCTGTTTTTT. Its protein product is CASSDEAGGTGELFF.

In its sample, this clone was seen a few times. The junction departs from germline at one end; a sequencing error may be responsible. The gene calls are TRBV7-2 and TRBJ1-4; D uncertain. The germline gives CDR1 SGHTA, CDR2 FQGNSA. The CDR3 length is 13 residues. The CDR3 protein is CASSLSTYEKLFF. The CDR3 DNA follows: TGTGCCAGCAGCTTGTCAACTTATGAAAAACTGTTTTTT.

The chain is built from TRBV28 and TRBJ1-5; D is undetermined. Trimming took off 3 bases at V and 3 bases at J, with 9 bases between the two ends. Per germline, CDR1 MDHEN and CDR2 SYDVKM. CDR3 length: 14 amino acids. Here the CDR3 DNA reads TGTGCCAGCAGTTTGTTACAGTTCAATCAGCCCCAGCATTTT. Encoded protein: CASSLLQFNQPQHF.

CDR3 nucleotide sequence: TGTGCCAGCAGCGGGATAGCGGGAGGGGGTAATGAGCAGTTCTTC. Encoded protein: CASSGIAGGGNEQFF. The J gene is TRBJ2-1, the V gene TRBV3-1 (or the pseudogene TRBV3-2); 11 bases agree with TRBD2. The CDR3 has 15 amino acids. V was pared by 5 bases and J by 7 bases, with 7 bases of the junction left unmatched. Per germline, CDR1 LGHDT and CDR2 YNNKEL (reference sequence).

The chain has TRBV28 and TRBJ1-5, with a tentative D call TRBD1 (6 bases). The CDR3 has 14 residues. V lost 6 bases and J lost 4, with 13 bases in between. Germline CDR1 MDHEN, CDR2 SYDVKM. Here the CDR3 DNA reads TGTGCCAGCAGCCAACAGGGACGAAATCAGCCCCAGCATTTT. Protein sequence: CASSQQGRNQPQHF.

This clone showed up just a few times. The chain combines TRBV19 with TRBJ2-1; no definite D call. Germline V gene data show CDR1 as LNHDA and CDR2 as SQIVND (reference sequence). The V and J ends lost 3 bases and 3 bases respectively, with 6 bases between them. This CDR3 region has 13 residues. In DNA, the CDR3 is TGTGCCAGTAGTATCCAGCGCTACAATGAGCAGTTCTTC. Its protein is CASSIQRYNEQFF. Supplemented by reference TRBV19 and TRBJ2-1, the full variable domain reads DGGITQSPKYLFRKEGQNVTLSCEQNLNHDAMYWYRQDPGQGLRLIYYSQIVNDFQKGDIAEGYSVSREKKESFPLTVTSAQKNPTAFYLCASSIQRYNEQFFGPGTRLTVL.

The rearrangement uses TRBV29-1 and TRBJ1-2; possibly TRBD1 for D (6 bases). This CDR3 region has 13 residues. Trimming took off 7 bases at V and 3 bases at J, with 15 bases between the two ends. Germline CDR1 and CDR2: SQVTM and ANQGSEA. The DNA of the CDR3 is TGCAGCGCACGTGAGGACAGCTACTATGGCTACACCTTC. Its translation is CSAREDSYYGYTF.

The chain is built from TRBV4-1 and TRBJ2-1; TRBD1 matches 8 bases. CDR3 length equals 18 residues. Losses at the gene ends were 0 bases for V and 4 bases for J; bases not matched to a gene: 11. CDR1 and CDR2 (germline): MGHRA, YSYEKL. This CDR3 reads CASSQELWGQVTYNEQFF. In DNA, the CDR3 is TGCGCCAGCAGCCAAGAACTTTGGGGACAGGTAACTTACAATGAGCAGTTCTTC.

The J gene is TRBJ2-4, the V gene TRBV3-1 (or the pseudogene TRBV3-2); 13 bases align to TRBD2. Germline V gene lookup returns CDR1 LGHDT and CDR2 YNNKEL (reference sequence). The CDR3 spans 15 residues. Trimming took 4 bases from V and 9 from J; bases not matched to a gene: 6. The CDR3 sequence is CASSRGTSGTTIQYF. The CDR3 DNA follows: TGTGCCAGCAGCCGGGGGACTAGCGGGACTACCATTCAGTACTTC.

This rearrangement joins TRBV29-1 to TRBJ1-6, with 9 bases lining up with TRBD1. V shed 5 bases and J 6 bases; nucleotides not matched to a gene: 2. The germline V gene encodes CDR1 SQVTM and CDR2 ANQGSEA. The CDR3 is made up of 13 amino acids. In DNA, the CDR3 is TGCAGCGTTCAGACAGGGGGTAATTCACCCCTCCACTTT. It is translated as CSVQTGGNSPLHF.

J is TRBJ2-2 and V is TRBV6-5; the match to TRBD2 covers 8 bases. The CDR3 runs to 16 residues. Trimming cost V 2 bases and J 1 base; bases outside gene matches: 3. Germline V gene data show CDR1 as MNHEY and CDR2 as SVGAGI. CDR3 region: CASSYPAGVNTGELFF. CDR3 nucleotide sequence: TGTGCCAGCAGTTACCCAGCGGGGGTGAACACCGGGGAGCTGTTTTTT.

The J gene is TRBJ2-7, the V gene TRBV4-2, with a weak D call TRBD1 (6 bases). The CDR3 runs to 14 residues. V was clipped by 1 base and J by 4 bases, with 11 bases between them. Germline CDR1 is LGHNA and CDR2 is YNFKEQ. As DNA, the CDR3 is TGTGCCAGCAGCCAAGGAGAGCAGGGGTACGAGCAGTACTTC. Its translation: CASSQGEQGYEQYF.